This T cell receptor (beta chain) was captured by sequencing in a study of EBV T-cell therapy then PD-1 blockade in nasopharyngeal carcinoma. About this clone: Antigen: not known.

Treatment defined: AdE1-LMPpoly-expanded autologous EBV-specific T-cell therapy followed by anti-PD-1 nivolumab. Here immunoSEQ multiplex PCR was the method, and the copy in TCRdb shows in-frame clones only, minus some. There are 15,000 to 20,000 clones in the sample; over 80% occur only once, and 25% to 35% lies in the top ten. This CDR3 is 17 amino acids long. With V trimmed by 1 base and J by 7 bases, 12 bases remained unmatched. CDR1 and CDR2 (germline): SEHNR, FQNEAQ (reference sequence). This TCR was recovered from a man aged 40-55 years with nasopharyngeal carcinoma. This specimen was CD8+ T cells from blood, taken at day 0 from a patient whose treatment included autologous EBV-specific T cells and nivolumab. The chain employs TRBV7-9 and TRBJ2-1; 8 nucleotides align to TRBD2. The CDR3 spells CASSLEVGGGSGNEQFF. The CDR3 region has the DNA TGTGCCAGCAGCTTAGAAGTAGGCGGGGGGTCCGGGAATGAGCAGTTCTTC.